This TCR beta chain was sequenced during a study of regulatory T cells in long-lasting Graves disease. Overall study results and limits: Persistent patients shared more public clonotypes (about 2,900) than new patients (roughly 1,000). Persistent disease preferred TRBV28, TRBJ1-2 and TRBJ2-5; new disease, TRBV20-1 and TRBJ2-1.

The time point was: persistent/refractory GD, antithyroid drugs over 5 years with positive TRAb. There was RNA extracted from PBMCs, and the TCR library was made from it. Patients all came to the study from an endocrinology department in Xi'an, China. Building of the TCR beta libraries involved iRepertoire HTBI primers and Arm-PCR of CDR3 regions. Source study methods: 62 TRBV and 13 to 15 TRBJ segments were identified across samples. TCRdb used MiXCR to reprocess the multiplex PCR reads, holding one entry per CDR3 protein. None of the V and J calls come from the authors' own analysis; TCRdb made them. The data hold 300,000 or so distinct CDR3 sequences, with less than 20% observed a single time. This CDR3 has 15 residues. J was trimmed by 9 bases and V by 6 bases; bases with no gene match: 17. The table lists this clonotype with many counts. Its antigen is as yet unknown.

The TCR originated in a female donor with Graves disease. The V call is TRBV12-3 or TRBV12-4, the J call TRBJ2-7; 7 bases fit TRBD2. The sequencing used peripheral blood mononuclear cells (PBMCs), collected when the disease was refractory, from a patient treated with antithyroid drugs. In DNA form, the CDR3 reads TGTGCCAGCAGCCCCCGTCGGGCGTCGGCTAGCGGGCAGTACTTC. Encoded protein: CASSPRRASASGQYF.